Each of the 25 T cell receptor beta chains below was sequenced from the same sample in a study of blood T cell repertoires in COVID-19. Sequenced by immunoSEQ multiplex PCR; TCRdb stores in-frame clones only, minus some. The profile shows about 220,000 clones, roughly 88% of them singletons. The sequenced material came from PBMCs or T cells enriched from blood (not recorded which). These receptors originate from a woman aged 35 to 49 with acute COVID-19.

The chain links TRBV10-1 to TRBJ2-3; 7 nucleotides match TRBD1. The V gene end was trimmed by 5 bases and the J gene end by 0 bases; junction bases not matched to a gene: 5. This CDR3 spans 15 amino acids. Germline lookup yields CDR1 WNHNN and CDR2 SYGVQD (reference sequence). CDR3 sequence (DNA): TGCGCCAGCAGTCGCGGCAGGGGGAGCACAGATACGCAGTATTTT. This gives the protein CASSRGRGSTDTQYF.

The chain couples TRBV9 to TRBJ1-3, with D uncertain. Germline-derived CDR1 and CDR2 are SGDLS and YYNGEE. The CDR3 is 16 amino acids. The V and J ends lost 4 bases and 0 bases respectively, with 14 bases between them. CDR3 amino acids: CASSFLQPDSGNTIYF. As DNA, the CDR3 is TGTGCCAGCAGCTTCCTACAGCCGGACTCTGGAAACACCATATATTTT.

This chain links TRBV24-1 with TRBJ2-2; 11 bases are a match to TRBD1. The V gene's germline CDR1 is KGHDR and CDR2 SFDVKD. The CDR3 consists of 18 residues. Germline trimming cut 2 bases from V and 4 bases from J; bases unmatched to any gene: 8. CDR3 region: CATSDSTGTGGITGELFF. CDR3 bases: TGTGCCACCAGTGATTCCACCGGGACAGGGGGAATCACCGGGGAGCTGTTTTTT.

The rearrangement uses TRBV4-1 and TRBJ1-2; possibly TRBD1 for D (6 bases). The CDR3 totals 14 residues. Trimming stripped 6 bases from V and 5 bases from J, with 16 bases between. The germline V gene has CDR1 MGHRA and CDR2 YSYEKL. The CDR3 spells CASSLLWGRYGYTF. Written as DNA, the CDR3 is TGCGCCAGCAGTCTATTATGGGGGCGTTATGGCTACACCTTC.

The chain joins TRBV2 to TRBJ2-1; 11 nucleotides agree with TRBD2. The germline CDR1 and CDR2 sequences are SNHLY and FYNNEI. This CDR3 has 16 amino acids. V dropped 7 bases and J dropped 7; count of bases not matched to a gene: 12. The CDR3 sequence: CASIDSGRVRLNEQFF. The DNA of the CDR3 is TGTGCCAGCATCGATAGCGGGAGGGTTCGCTTGAATGAGCAGTTCTTC.

V and J are TRBV5-4 and TRBJ2-3, with 12 bases aligning to TRBD2. With V trimmed by 3 bases and J by 4 bases, 6 bases remained unmatched. The CDR3 contains 16 residues. The germline gives CDR1 SGHNT, CDR2 YYREEE (reference sequence). This CDR3 reads CASSSPSGGAPDTQYF. The DNA of the CDR3 is TGTGCCAGCAGCTCCCCTAGCGGGGGGGCGCCAGATACGCAGTATTTT.

This clone has only one observation. The rearrangement uses TRBV5-4 and TRBJ2-1; TRBD2 aligns across 12 bases. The V segment lost 4 bases and the J segment 2 bases; nucleotides outside the gene matches: 4. The CDR3 has 16 amino acids. Germline-derived CDR1 and CDR2 are SGHNT and YYREEE (reference sequence). For the CDR3, the DNA is TGTGCCAGCAGCCCTAGCGGGGGGGTGGCCTACAATGAGCAGTTCTTC. Amino acids: CASSPSGGVAYNEQFF.

This chain uses TRBV21-1 with TRBJ1-1; TRBD1, the table's D call, lacks a check against the DNA. TRBV21-1 is classified as a pseudogene. CDR3 length: 18 residues. Here the CDR3 DNA reads TGTGCCAGCAGCACAATTATTGACGGCGGGACAGCGAACACTGAAGCTTTCTTT. Translated, it gives CASSTIIDGGTANTEAFF.

The gene calls are TRBV3-1 (or the pseudogene TRBV3-2) and TRBJ2-1; TRBD2 aligns across 9 bases. CDR1 and CDR2 (germline): LGHDT, YNNKEL (reference sequence). This CDR3 contains 18 residues. With V trimmed by 1 base and J by 4 bases, 11 bases remained unmatched. The CDR3 sequence is CASSQVELRLAGYNEQFF. CDR3 nucleotide sequence: TGTGCCAGCAGCCAAGTTGAGTTACGGCTAGCGGGGTACAATGAGCAGTTCTTC.

The sample holds a few counts of this clone. The V call is TRBV10-2, the J call TRBJ1-5; possibly TRBD1 for D (5 bases). V dropped 6 bases and J dropped 1 base, with 10 bases sitting between them. CDR1 is WSHSY and CDR2 is SAAADI in the germline V gene. The CDR3 runs to 14 residues. The DNA for the CDR3 is TGCGCCAGCAGGCGGGGCCGGAGCAATCAGCCCCAGCATTTT. It encodes CASRRGRSNQPQHF.

This chain joins TRBV6-2 or TRBV6-3 and TRBJ2-3, with no clear D. From germline, CDR1 is MNHEY and CDR2 SVGEGT. Trimming took 4 bases from V and 7 from J, leaving 6 bases between them. This CDR3 is 11 amino acids long. The CDR3 loop reads CASSSSYTQYF. The CDR3 DNA reads TGTGCCAGCAGTTCTTCTTATACGCAGTATTTT.

The CDR3 loop is CASRDRGGNSPLHF. The CDR3 DNA sequence: TGTGCCAGCCGGGACAGGGGAGGGAATTCACCCCTCCACTTT. J is TRBJ1-6 and V is TRBV2, with 10 bases that match TRBD1. The ends lost 8 bases at V and 7 bases at J; junction bases unmatched: 5. Germline CDR1 is SNHLY and CDR2 is FYNNEI. The CDR3 loop spans 14 amino acids.

The gene calls are TRBV24-1 and TRBJ1-2; D is possibly TRBD1 (5 bases). Germline CDR1 reads KGHDR; CDR2 reads SFDVKD. V was clipped by 4 bases and J by 1 base, with 9 bases between them. The length of the CDR3 is 14 residues. DNA of the CDR3: TGTGCCACCAGTGACCGGACAAATAACTATGGCTACACCTTC. This gives the protein CATSDRTNNYGYTF.

The J gene is TRBJ1-2, the V gene TRBV5-1; 7 bases map to TRBD1. V shed 3 bases and J 4 bases; nucleotides not matched to a gene: 6. This CDR3 has 14 amino acids. Germline CDR1 SGHRS, CDR2 YFSETQ. The CDR3 DNA sequence: TGCGCCAGCAGCTCAGCACAGGGGAGCTATGGCTACACCTTC. This sequence encodes CASSSAQGSYGYTF.

The V call is TRBV19, the J call TRBJ2-6; D gene uncertain. Per the germline V gene, CDR1 is LNHDA and CDR2 is SQIVND (reference sequence). Trimming took off 7 bases at V and 1 base at J, with 5 bases between the two ends. This CDR3 region has 13 residues. The CDR3 protein is CASINSGANVLTF. CDR3 sequence (DNA): TGTGCCAGTATTAATTCTGGGGCCAACGTCCTGACTTTC. The full variable domain, its missing parts supplied by reference TRBV19 and TRBJ2-6, is DGGITQSPKYLFRKEGQNVTLSCEQNLNHDAMYWYRQDPGQGLRLIYYSQIVNDFQKGDIAEGYSVSREKKESFPLTVTSAQKNPTAFYLCASINSGANVLTFGAGSRLTVL.

The chain links TRBV24-1 to TRBJ2-1; no definite D call. There are 14 residues in the CDR3. V dropped 2 bases and J dropped 3 bases, with 7 bases sitting between them. CDR1 is KGHDR and CDR2 is SFDVKD in the germline V gene. CDR3 DNA sequence: TGTGCCACCAGTGATTCTATGGTCTACAATGAGCAGTTCTTC. Protein: CATSDSMVYNEQFF.

The chain uses TRBV7-9 and TRBJ2-7; 12 bases are a match to TRBD2. Germline CDR1 reads SEHNR; CDR2 reads FQNEAQ (reference sequence). This CDR3 is 16 amino acids long. The trim removed 6 bases at V and 2 bases at J, leaving 8 bases unmatched. DNA of the CDR3: TGTGCCAGCAGTCACCTAGCGGGGGGGCCTCCCTACGAGCAGTACTTC. Its protein product is CASSHLAGGPPYEQYF.

The V call is TRBV5-1, the J call TRBJ1-3, with TRBD1 matching over 8 bases. J lost 0 bases, V lost 4 bases, and 9 bases had no gene match. The CDR3 is made up of 17 amino acids. Germline CDR1 reads SGHRS; CDR2 reads YFSETQ. The CDR3 sequence is CASSPGQGGGSGNTIYF. In DNA, the CDR3 is TGCGCCAGCAGCCCCGGACAGGGCGGTGGCTCTGGAAACACCATATATTTT.

The chain combines TRBV21-1 with TRBJ2-7; the D call in the table, TRBD1, was not verified against the DNA. TRBV21-1 is shown as a pseudogene. The CDR3 contains 14 residues. The CDR3 sequence is CASSDRDTSYEQYV. The CDR3 nucleotides are TGTGCCAGCAGCGACCGAGACACTTCCTACGAGCAGTACGTC.

The chain joins TRBV10-3 to TRBJ1-1, with 7 bases matching TRBD1. The junction had 7 bases not matched to a gene; V was cut back by 6 bases and J by 0 bases. The V gene's germline CDR1 is ENHRY and CDR2 SYGVKD. The length of the CDR3 is 15 residues. CDR3 protein: CAISDRDPMNTEAFF. The CDR3 region has the DNA TGTGCCATCAGCGACAGGGACCCCATGAACACTGAAGCTTTCTTT.

This clone was counted a single time. The J gene is TRBJ2-3, the V gene TRBV9; the match to TRBD2 covers 16 bases. With V trimmed by 0 bases and J by 0 bases, 7 bases remained unmatched. The CDR3 loop spans 20 amino acids. In germline, CDR1 is SGDLS, CDR2 YYNGEE. CDR3 coding DNA: TGTGCCAGCAGCGTAGATATGGGGACTAGCGGGAGGGGCAGCACAGATACGCAGTATTTT. It encodes CASSVDMGTSGRGSTDTQYF.

This clone was detected once. The chain couples TRBV13 to TRBJ2-1; TRBD2 matches at 12 bases. J gave up 10 bases and V 5 bases, and 9 bases lay outside the gene matches. CDR1 and CDR2 (germline): PRHDT, FYEKMQ (reference sequence). The CDR3 totals 15 residues. CDR3 DNA: TGTGCCAGCAGCCGGCGGGCTAGCGGGAGGGACGAGCAGTTCTTC. Residues: CASSRRASGRDEQFF.

The chain has TRBV11-2 and TRBJ1-2; no definite D call. The germline CDR1 and CDR2 sequences are SGHAT and FQNNGV. V lost 4 bases and J 3 bases, leaving 18 bases between the germline ends. The CDR3 runs 16 residues. CDR3 bases: TGTGCCAGCAGCTCAGTTCCGGGTGTAGTGGACTATGGCTACACCTTC. Residues: CASSSVPGVVDYGYTF.

The rearrangement joins TRBV30 to TRBJ1-1; TRBD1 is a possible D gene (5 bases). The CDR3 consists of 14 residues. Per the germline V gene, CDR1 is GTSNPN and CDR2 is SVGIG (reference sequence). Trimming stripped 3 bases from V and 0 bases from J, with 11 bases between. CDR3 region: CAWRPGLLNTEAFF. As DNA, the CDR3 is TGTGCCTGGAGGCCGGGACTCCTGAACACTGAAGCTTTCTTT.

The chain carries TRBV6-2 or TRBV6-3 and TRBJ1-2; the D gene is possibly TRBD1 (5 bases). The ends were cut back, 0 bases at V and 0 bases at J, with 8 bases in the middle. In germline, CDR1 is MNHEY, CDR2 SVGEGT. This CDR3 contains 15 residues. The DNA of the CDR3 is TGTGCCAGCAGTTACTCCGACAGAACTAACTATGGCTACACCTTC. This encodes CASSYSDRTNYGYTF.